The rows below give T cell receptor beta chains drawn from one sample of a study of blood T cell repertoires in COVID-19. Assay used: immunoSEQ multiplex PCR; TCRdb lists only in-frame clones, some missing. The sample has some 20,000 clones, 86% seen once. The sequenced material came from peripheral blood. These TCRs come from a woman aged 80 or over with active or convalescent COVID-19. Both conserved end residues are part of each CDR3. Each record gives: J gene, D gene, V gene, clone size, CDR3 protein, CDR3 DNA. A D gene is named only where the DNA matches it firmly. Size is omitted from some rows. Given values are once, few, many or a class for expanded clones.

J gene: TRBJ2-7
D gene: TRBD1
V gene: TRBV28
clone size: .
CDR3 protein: CASSTTGTGGTYEQYF
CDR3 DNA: TGTGCCAGCAGTACCACCGGGACAGGGGGTACCTACGAGCAGTACTTC

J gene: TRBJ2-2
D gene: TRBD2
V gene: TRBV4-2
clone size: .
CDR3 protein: CASSGRTSGGNTGELFF
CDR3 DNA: TGTGCCAGCAGCGGAAGGACTAGCGGGGGAAACACCGGGGAGCTGTTTTTT

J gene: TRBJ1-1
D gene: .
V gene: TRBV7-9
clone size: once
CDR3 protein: CASSLVGSPREAFF
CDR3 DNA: TGTGCCAGCAGCTTAGTGGGCAGCCCCCGGGAAGCTTTCTTT

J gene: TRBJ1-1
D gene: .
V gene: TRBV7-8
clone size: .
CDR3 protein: CASSKGLLNTEAFF
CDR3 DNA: TGTGCCAGCAGCAAGGGACTTCTGAACACTGAAGCTTTCTTT

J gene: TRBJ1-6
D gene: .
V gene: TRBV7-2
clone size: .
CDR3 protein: CASSLESRANSPLHF
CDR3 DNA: TGTGCCAGCAGCTTAGAATCCAGGGCCAATTCACCCCTCCACTTT

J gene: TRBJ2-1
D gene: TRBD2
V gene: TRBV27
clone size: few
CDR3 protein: CGTSGSSHEQFF
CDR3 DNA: TGTGGGACTAGCGGGAGTTCCCATGAGCAGTTCTTC

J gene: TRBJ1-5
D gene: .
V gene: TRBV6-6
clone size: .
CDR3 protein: CASSYSADSFNQPQHF
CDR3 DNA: TGTGCCAGCAGTTACTCGGCGGACAGCTTCAATCAGCCCCAGCATTTT

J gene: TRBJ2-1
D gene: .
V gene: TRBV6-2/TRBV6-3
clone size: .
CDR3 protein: CASSPGDRQFF
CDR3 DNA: TGTGCCAGCAGTCCAGGGGATCGGCAGTTCTTC

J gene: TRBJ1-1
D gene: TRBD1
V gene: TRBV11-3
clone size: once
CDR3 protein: CASSPGERGRSTEAFF
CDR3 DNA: TGTGCCAGCAGCCCGGGGGAGAGGGGGCGGAGCACTGAAGCTTTCTTT

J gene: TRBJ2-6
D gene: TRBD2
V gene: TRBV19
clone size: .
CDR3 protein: CASSITSGRWDSGANVLTF
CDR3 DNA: TGTGCCAGTAGTATTACTAGCGGGAGGTGGGACTCTGGGGCCAACGTCCTGACTTTC

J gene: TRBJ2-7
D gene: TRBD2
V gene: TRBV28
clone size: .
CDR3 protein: CASSFPGLGLSQYF
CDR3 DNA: TGTGCCAGCAGTTTTCCGGGACTAGGTCTCTCTCAGTACTTC

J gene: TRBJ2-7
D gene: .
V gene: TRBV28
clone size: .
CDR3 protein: CASSPHGVAGEQYF
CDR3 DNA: TGTGCCAGCAGTCCCCATGGGGTCGCGGGCGAGCAGTACTTC

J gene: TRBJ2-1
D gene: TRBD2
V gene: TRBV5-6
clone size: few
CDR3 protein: CASSLPGLAVNNEQFF
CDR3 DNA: TGTGCCAGCAGCTTACCGGGACTAGCGGTTAACAATGAGCAGTTCTTC

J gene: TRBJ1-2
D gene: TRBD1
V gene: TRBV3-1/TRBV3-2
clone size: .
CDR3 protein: CASSGDRDNYGYTF
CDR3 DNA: TGTGCCAGCAGCGGGGACAGGGACAACTATGGCTACACCTTC

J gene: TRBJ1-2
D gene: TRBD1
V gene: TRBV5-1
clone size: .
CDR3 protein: CASSSQGAYGYTF
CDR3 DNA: TGCGCCAGCAGCTCCCAGGGGGCTTATGGCTACACCTTC